This entry is about one T cell receptor (beta chain). The antigen this receptor binds is unknown. One base away there is no much larger clone; base qualities are not given. This sample stems from a study of T cell responses to AZD1222 COVID-19 vaccine (dated by TCRdb to 2020 to 2022). Some background on the complete study: Because spike-specific TCR depth and breadth did not differ between the two schedules, AZD1222 recipients who got a second dose at roughly 4 weeks were pooled with those who got a second dose at roughly 12 weeks. Trial participants were enrolled by age into subgroups of 18-55, 56-69 and 70-plus years, and roughly 150, 30 and 60 TCR-sequenced participants, respectively, were included in these subgroups. A total of more than 230 trial participants underwent TCR sequencing, of whom approximately 210 received two doses of AZD1222 and 26 received two doses of the MenACWY control vaccine. Paper-wide results and their limitations: CD4 TCRs associated with the vaccine covered the entire spike protein, and the dominant responses were in regions 160-218 and 743-854. In the small 56-69-year group, the increase in depth fell short of significance, most likely because of low power. Participants were mostly white British and included more females than males, and it was suggested by the authors that clonal diversity may have been underestimated. After two AZD1222 doses, spike-specific TCR breadth and depth were significantly higher than at day 0 and than in MenACWY recipients. No day 14 peak-response samples were available, so repertoires were characterized only after the peak T cell response. Only five to seven AZD1222 recipients were SARS-CoV-2 seropositive at baseline, limiting conclusions about previously exposed vaccinees. Reportedly, almost half of the unique spike-specific TCRs recognized epitopes lying outside the regions that are mutated in the B.1.351 and B.1.1.7 variants.

In light of the paper, this sample's time point label describes: baseline before first vaccination. Vaccinee samples came from UK trials COV001 and COV002, including a single-blind randomized controlled phase 2/3 trial of AZD1222 (ChAdOx1 nCoV-19) in healthy adults. Trial participant PBMC samples were collected at day 0 and day 28 after the second dose for TCRbeta chain sequencing. The CDR3 regions of human TCRbeta chains were analyzed by immunosequencing. Concerning the study's data processing: TCRs in the repertoires were compared against a reference library of SARS-CoV-2-specific TCRs that had been generated with the MIRA antigen-specificity platform. Breadth was defined as the fraction of unique TCRs that were SARS-CoV-2-associated, and depth was defined as the fraction of total T cells that were SARS-CoV-2-associated. Using the MIRA data, each spike-specific TCR was assigned both to the spike region to which the TCR was reactive and to a CD4 or CD8 class. Log10-transformed breadth and depth values were compared by one-way ANOVA with Sidak's multiple comparisons tests. The source is immuneACCESS, and TCRdb retained only in-frame sequences with V and J called. Part of the clones is not carried over; for the studies checked, unresolved V genes explain less than half of this, and the remainder is unexplained. The V and J calls and clone size are taken from that table; D and trimming were inferred from the DNA. The table for this sample lists 100,000 to 150,000 clones; approximately 89% of them were counted only once. Jointly, the top ten make up roughly a tenth of the sample.

The receptor was derived from an adult in good health. Sequenced here: peripheral blood, sampled on day 0 of AZD1222 vaccination.

This receptor carries the CDR3 CASSYWGSGNTIYF. In nucleotides, the sequence is TGTGCCAGCAGTTACTGGGGGAGTGGAAACACCATATATTTT. The chain is made from TRBV6-5 and TRBJ1-3; the D gene is perhaps TRBD1, from 5 matching bases. Its CDR3 holds 14 amino acids, cysteine through phenylalanine. The only DNA kept is the CDR3, 42 bases in frame from the first base. V and J are truncated by 1 base and 3 bases respectively, leaving an intervening sequence of 7 bases. CDR1 and CDR2 are drawn from the germline V gene: MNHEY, SVGAGI.